Listed below are T cell receptor beta chains from one sample, sequenced in a study of shared clonotypes between healthy human individuals. Sequenced by immunoSEQ multiplex PCR; TCRdb stores in-frame clones only, minus some. In the table there are about 2.2 million clones, 80% to 95% of which are singletons. Sequenced sample: naive CD8+ T cells from PBMCs. All receptors come from a man between 18 and 29 years old in good health. Some clones in this sample may be carry-over from other donors' samples. The CDR3 runs from the conserved cysteine through the conserved F or W. D genes are given only for firm matches. Size is stated for part of the rows, as once, few or many counts, or as a class when the clone is expanded.

v_call	j_call	clone_size	d_call	cdr3_aa	cdr3_nt
TRBV2	TRBJ2-7	.	TRBD2	CASRLRGGLAGRPSEQYF	TGTGCCAGCAGATTAAGGGGGGGACTAGCAGGGAGACCCTCCGAGCAGTACTTC
TRBV7-9	TRBJ2-1	.	.	CASSSGRGGLGEQFF	TGTGCCAGCAGCTCCGGCAGGGGGGGACTGGGTGAGCAGTTCTTC
TRBV11-2	TRBJ2-7	.	.	CASGGAGHEQYF	TGTGCCAGCGGGGGCGCGGGCCACGAGCAGTACTTC
TRBV28	TRBJ2-1	once	TRBD2	CASSFLAGNNEQFF	TGTGCCAGCAGTTTCCTAGCGGGAAACAATGAGCAGTTCTTC
TRBV29-1	TRBJ1-1	few	TRBD1	CSVGGQGLNTEAFF	TGCAGCGTTGGGGGACAGGGATTGAACACTGAAGCTTTCTTT
TRBV5-4	TRBJ2-1	once	.	CASSFLAGSYNEQFF	TGTGCCAGCAGCTTTTTGGCGGGATCTTACAATGAGCAGTTCTTC
TRBV6-6	TRBJ1-2	.	TRBD1	CASITQGAQRYGYTF	TGTGCCAGCATTACGCAGGGGGCCCAGCGCTATGGCTACACCTTC
TRBV29-1	TRBJ2-7	.	.	CSVEADGSYEQYF	TGCAGCGTTGAGGCCGACGGATCCTACGAGCAGTACTTC
TRBV19	TRBJ2-2	.	TRBD1	CASSIAGGGTGELFF	TGTGCCAGTAGTATCGCAGGGGGTGGGACCGGGGAGCTGTTTTTT
TRBV7-9	TRBJ2-7	.	TRBD2	CASSLEALAGVRAYEQYF	TGTGCCAGCAGCTTAGAAGCGCTAGCGGGAGTTCGGGCCTACGAGCAGTACTTC
TRBV27	TRBJ2-7	.	.	CASRSTASYEQYF	TGTGCCAGCAGATCTACAGCTTCCTACGAGCAGTACTTC
TRBV20-1	TRBJ2-7	.	.	CSAGIDEQYF	TGCAGTGCGGGGATAGACGAGCAGTACTTC
TRBV15	TRBJ2-2	.	TRBD2	CACRPGGSSGQKRDTGELFF	TGTGCCTGCCGTCCCGGGGGGAGTAGCGGGCAAAAGCGGGACACCGGGGAGCTGTTTTTT
TRBV7-9	TRBJ2-5	.	.	CASGRGGRETQYF	TGTGCCAGCGGCAGGGGGGGCCGTGAGACCCAGTACTTC
TRBV7-9	TRBJ2-7	.	.	CAGRLPGQIYEQYF	TGTGCCGGAAGACTCCCGGGACAAATCTACGAGCAGTACTTC
TRBV28	TRBJ2-7	.	.	CASSLFLTDSGEVTYEQYF	TGTGCCAGCAGTTTATTCCTTACAGATTCGGGGGAGGTGACCTACGAGCAGTACTTC
TRBV27	TRBJ1-5	.	TRBD1	CASSLRDRNQPQHF	TGTGCCAGCAGTTTAAGGGACAGAAATCAGCCCCAGCATTTT
TRBV23-1	TRBJ1-4	.	.	CASSQKRGDKGGEKLFF	TGCGCCAGCAGTCAAAAGAGAGGGGACAAAGGGGGTGAAAAACTGTTTTTT
TRBV27	TRBJ2-3	once	.	CASSLSGRREYF	TGTGCCAGCAGTTTATCGGGGCGCAGAGAGTATTTT
TRBV18	TRBJ2-1	.	.	CASSGGGVGIKSYNEQFF	TGTGCCAGCTCGGGTGGGGGCGTGGGAATAAAGTCCTACAATGAGCAGTTCTTC
TRBV28	TRBJ2-5	.	TRBD2	CASSFLAGNIPQTQYF	TGTGCCAGCAGTTTCTTAGCGGGCAACATCCCACAGACCCAGTACTTC
TRBV11-2	TRBJ2-7	.	.	CASSLGAGNPYEQYF	TGTGCCAGCAGCTTAGGTGCAGGGAATCCGTACGAGCAGTACTTC
TRBV30	TRBJ2-7	.	.	CAWSPGPYEQYF	TGTGCCTGGAGCCCTGGACCCTACGAGCAGTACTTC
TRBV7-2	TRBJ2-7	.	.	CASSYRSYEQYF	TGTGCCAGCAGCTACAGATCCTACGAGCAGTACTTC
TRBV9	TRBJ2-7	.	.	CASSVGGPPGIYEQYF	TGTGCCAGCAGCGTAGGGGGACCCCCTGGGATTTACGAGCAGTACTTC
TRBV28	TRBJ2-5	many	.	CASSLSDRAETQYF	TGTGCCAGCAGTTTATCGGACCGTGCGGAGACCCAGTACTTC
TRBV7-6	TRBJ2-2	.	TRBD2	CASSLARASGRNTGELFF	TGTGCCAGCAGCTTAGCGAGGGCTAGCGGGCGAAATACCGGGGAGCTGTTTTTT
TRBV6-5	TRBJ1-1	.	TRBD1	CATGRGGRTEAFF	TGTGCCACCGGGAGAGGGGGCAGGACTGAAGCTTTCTTT
TRBV15	TRBJ1-1	.	.	CATSRGGENTEAFF	TGTGCCACCAGCAGGGGCGGAGAAAACACTGAAGCTTTCTTT
TRBV28	TRBJ1-4	.	.	CASSSVGGWDEKLFF	TGTGCCAGCAGTTCCGTGGGAGGGTGGGATGAAAAACTGTTTTTT
TRBV2	TRBJ2-1	.	TRBD2	CASSDLSGTRSERTSGSGEQFF	TGTGCCAGCAGTGACTTAAGCGGCACGCGGAGTGAGAGGACTAGCGGGAGTGGTGAGCAGTTCTTC
TRBV27	TRBJ2-3	.	.	CASRTSRTGTDTQYF	TGTGCCAGCCGAACGTCGAGGACCGGCACAGATACGCAGTATTTT
TRBV2	TRBJ2-3	.	.	CASSGVGHYTDTQYF	TGTGCCAGCAGTGGGGTTGGACATTACACAGATACGCAGTATTTT
TRBV10-3	TRBJ2-7	.	.	CAISPDSSSYEQYF	TGTGCCATCAGCCCGGACAGCTCCTCCTACGAGCAGTACTTC
TRBV30	TRBJ2-7	.	.	CAWSLRASRYEQYF	TGTGCCTGGAGTCTCCGGGCGAGCAGGTACGAGCAGTACTTC
TRBV28	TRBJ2-7	.	TRBD2	CASSGEVAGVYEQYF	TGTGCCAGCAGTGGCGAAGTAGCGGGAGTCTACGAGCAGTACTTC
TRBV14	TRBJ1-3	once	.	CASSQISLGNTIYF	TGTGCCAGCAGCCAAATTTCTCTGGGGAACACCATATATTTT
TRBV9	TRBJ2-3	.	.	CASSATTDTQYF	TGTGCCAGCAGCGCAACCACAGATACGCAGTATTTT
TRBV27	TRBJ2-7	once	.	CASSLRTDSSYEQYF	TGTGCCAGCAGTCTACGAACGGACAGCTCCTACGAGCAGTACTTC
TRBV9	TRBJ2-1	.	TRBD2	CASSVEAGGYYNEQFF	TGTGCCAGCAGCGTAGAAGCGGGAGGCTATTACAATGAGCAGTTCTTC
TRBV5-1	TRBJ2-2	.	.	CASRGVAVNTGELFF	TGCGCCAGCCGCGGAGTAGCGGTAAACACCGGGGAGCTGTTTTTT
TRBV4-3	TRBJ2-5	.	.	CASSQLFSAQETQYF	TGCGCCAGCAGCCAATTATTCAGCGCTCAAGAGACCCAGTACTTC
TRBV7-9	TRBJ2-7	.	.	CASSLGPGRYEQYF	TGTGCCAGCAGCTTAGGGCCAGGGAGGTACGAGCAGTACTTC
TRBV9	TRBJ1-4	.	.	CASSAYGGQGTEKLFF	TGTGCCAGCAGCGCCTATGGCGGCCAGGGTACGGAAAAACTGTTTTTT
TRBV5-4	TRBJ1-2	.	TRBD1	CASSSPARGSSNYGYTF	TGTGCCAGCAGCTCCCCCGCCAGGGGGTCTTCTAACTATGGCTACACCTTC